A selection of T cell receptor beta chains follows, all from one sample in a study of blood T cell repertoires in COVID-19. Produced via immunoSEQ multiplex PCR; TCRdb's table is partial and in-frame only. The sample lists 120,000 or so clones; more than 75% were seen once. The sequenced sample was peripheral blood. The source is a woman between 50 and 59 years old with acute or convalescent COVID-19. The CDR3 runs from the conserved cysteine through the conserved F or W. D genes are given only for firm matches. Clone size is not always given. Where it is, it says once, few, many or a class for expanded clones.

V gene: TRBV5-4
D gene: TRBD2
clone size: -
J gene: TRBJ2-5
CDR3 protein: CASRPRLAVAETQYF
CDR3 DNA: TGTGCCAGCAGACCAAGACTAGCGGTTGCAGAGACCCAGTACTTC

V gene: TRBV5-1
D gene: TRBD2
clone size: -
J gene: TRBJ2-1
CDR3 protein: CASSFQGLAGAWGGNEQFF
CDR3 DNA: TGCGCCAGCAGCTTTCAGGGACTAGCGGGAGCGTGGGGGGGCAATGAGCAGTTCTTC

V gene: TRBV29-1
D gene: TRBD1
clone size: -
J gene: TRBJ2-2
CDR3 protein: CSVEMDRVGGELFF
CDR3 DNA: TGCAGCGTTGAAATGGACAGGGTTGGCGGGGAGCTGTTTTTT

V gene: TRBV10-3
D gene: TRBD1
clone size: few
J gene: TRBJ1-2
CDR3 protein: CAISVRDRDMGGYTF
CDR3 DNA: TGTGCCATCAGTGTAAGGGACAGGGACATGGGTGGCTACACCTTC

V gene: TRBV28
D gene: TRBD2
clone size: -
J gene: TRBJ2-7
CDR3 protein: CASTRTSVIHEQYF
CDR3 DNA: TGTGCCAGCACCCGGACTAGCGTTATCCACGAGCAGTACTTC

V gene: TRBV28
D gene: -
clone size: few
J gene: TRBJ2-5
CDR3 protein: CASSGIGQAGETQYF
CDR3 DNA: TGTGCCAGCAGCGGGATCGGGCAGGCCGGGGAGACCCAGTACTTC

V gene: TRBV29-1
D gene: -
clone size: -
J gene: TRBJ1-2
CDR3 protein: CSGAANYGYTF
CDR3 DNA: TGCAGCGGGGCCGCTAACTATGGCTACACCTTC

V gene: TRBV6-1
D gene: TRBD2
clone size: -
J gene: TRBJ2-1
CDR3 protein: CASSETLAGGPYNEQFF
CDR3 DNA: TGTGCCAGCAGTGAGACCCTAGCGGGAGGTCCATACAATGAGCAGTTCTTC

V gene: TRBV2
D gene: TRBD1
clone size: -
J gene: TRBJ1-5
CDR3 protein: CASSGQGNSNQPQHF
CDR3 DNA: TGTGCCAGCAGCGGACAGGGTAATAGCAATCAGCCCCAGCATTTT

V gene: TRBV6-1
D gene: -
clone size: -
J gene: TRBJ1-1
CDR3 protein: CASSEVGTEAFF
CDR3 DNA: TGTGCCAGCAGTGAAGTCGGCACTGAAGCTTTCTTT

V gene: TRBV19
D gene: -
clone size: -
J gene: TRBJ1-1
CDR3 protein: CASSYLGGRTEAFF
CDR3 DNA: TGTGCCAGTAGTTACCTTGGAGGGCGCACTGAAGCTTTCTTT

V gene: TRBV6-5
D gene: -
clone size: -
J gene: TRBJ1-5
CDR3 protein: CASSYAGFNQPQHF
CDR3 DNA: TGTGCCAGCAGTTACGCAGGATTCAATCAGCCCCAGCATTTT

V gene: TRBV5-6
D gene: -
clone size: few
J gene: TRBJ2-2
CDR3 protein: CASSRRVDTGELFF
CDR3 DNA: TGTGCCAGCAGCCGGAGGGTTGACACCGGGGAGCTGTTTTTT

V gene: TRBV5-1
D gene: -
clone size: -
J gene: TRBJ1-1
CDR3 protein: CASSLWPEAFF
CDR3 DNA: TGCGCCAGCAGCTTGTGGCCTGAAGCTTTCTTT

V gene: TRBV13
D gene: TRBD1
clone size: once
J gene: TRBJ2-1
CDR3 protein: CASSLQGDRIF
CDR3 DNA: TGTGCCAGCAGCCTACAGGGGGATAGAATCTTC

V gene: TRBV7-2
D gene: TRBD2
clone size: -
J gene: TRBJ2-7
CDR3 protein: CASSSTSGMSYEQYF
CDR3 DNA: TGTGCCAGCAGCTCGACTAGCGGGATGTCCTACGAGCAGTACTTC

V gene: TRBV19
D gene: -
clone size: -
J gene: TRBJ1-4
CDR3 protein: CASNRGGGDNEKLFF
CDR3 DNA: TGTGCCAGTAATAGGGGGGGCGGAGATAATGAAAAACTGTTTTTT

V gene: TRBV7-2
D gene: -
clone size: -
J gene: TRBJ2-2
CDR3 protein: CASSFRTTTGELFF
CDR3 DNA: TGTGCCAGCAGCTTCCGAACAACGACCGGGGAGCTGTTTTTT

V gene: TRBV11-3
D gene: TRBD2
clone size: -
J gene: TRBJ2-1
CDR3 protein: CASSLDGLDLNEQFF
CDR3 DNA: TGTGCCAGCAGCTTAGACGGACTAGATCTTAATGAGCAGTTCTTC

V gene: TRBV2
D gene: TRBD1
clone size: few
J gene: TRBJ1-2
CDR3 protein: CASTGQVPSIGYTF
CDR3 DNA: TGTGCCAGCACCGGACAGGTTCCCTCCATTGGCTACACCTTC

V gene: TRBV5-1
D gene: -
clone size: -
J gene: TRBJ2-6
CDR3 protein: CASSLAVSGANVLTF
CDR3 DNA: TGCGCCAGCAGCTTGGCCGTATCTGGGGCCAACGTCCTGACTTTC

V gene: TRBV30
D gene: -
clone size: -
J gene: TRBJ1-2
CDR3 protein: CAWARTQYGYTF
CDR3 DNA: TGTGCCTGGGCCCGCACACAGTATGGCTACACCTTC

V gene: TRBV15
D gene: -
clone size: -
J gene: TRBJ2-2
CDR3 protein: CATSPRDIRETGELFF
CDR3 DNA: TGTGCCACCAGCCCACGGGACATTCGCGAGACCGGGGAGCTGTTTTTT

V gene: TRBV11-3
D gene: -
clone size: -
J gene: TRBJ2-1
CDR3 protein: CASSPGLAQGEQFF
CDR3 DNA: TGTGCCAGCAGCCCGGGTCTAGCCCAAGGTGAGCAGTTCTTC

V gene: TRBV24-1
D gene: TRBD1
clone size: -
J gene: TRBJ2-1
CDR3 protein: CATSDSGQGGSYNEQFF
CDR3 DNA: TGTGCCACCAGTGATTCCGGACAGGGGGGGTCCTACAATGAGCAGTTCTTC

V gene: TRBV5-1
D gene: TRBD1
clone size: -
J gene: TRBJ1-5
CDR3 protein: CASSLGTAHQPQHF
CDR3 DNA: TGCGCCAGCAGCTTAGGGACAGCCCATCAGCCCCAGCATTTT

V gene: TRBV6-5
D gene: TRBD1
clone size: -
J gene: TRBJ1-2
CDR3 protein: CASSSGQGSYTF
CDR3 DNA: TGTGCCAGCAGTTCGGGACAGGGGAGCTACACCTTC

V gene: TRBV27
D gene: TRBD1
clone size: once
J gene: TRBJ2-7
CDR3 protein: CASSLLSNRGNEQYF
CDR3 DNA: TGTGCCAGCAGTTTATTGTCGAACAGGGGGAACGAGCAGTACTTC

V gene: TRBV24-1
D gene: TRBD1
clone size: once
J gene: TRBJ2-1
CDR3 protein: CATSDRTGGVYNEQFF
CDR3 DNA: TGTGCCACCAGTGATCGGACAGGGGGCGTCTACAATGAGCAGTTCTTC

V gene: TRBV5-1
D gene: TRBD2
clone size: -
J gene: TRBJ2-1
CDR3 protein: CASSKGTSGRGEQFF
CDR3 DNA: TGCGCCAGCAGCAAAGGGACTAGCGGGAGAGGAGAGCAGTTCTTC

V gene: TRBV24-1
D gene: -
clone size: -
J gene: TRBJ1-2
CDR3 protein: CATSDPTEHYGYTF
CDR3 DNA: TGTGCCACCAGTGACCCGACAGAGCACTATGGCTACACCTTC

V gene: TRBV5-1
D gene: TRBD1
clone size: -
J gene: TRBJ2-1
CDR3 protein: CASSSGTGSNNEQFF
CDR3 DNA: TGCGCCAGCAGCTCCGGGACAGGGAGCAACAATGAGCAGTTCTTC

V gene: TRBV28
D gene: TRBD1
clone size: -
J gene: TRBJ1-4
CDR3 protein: CASSFQGGYEKLFF
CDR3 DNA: TGTGCCAGCAGTTTTCAGGGGGGTTACGAAAAACTGTTTTTT

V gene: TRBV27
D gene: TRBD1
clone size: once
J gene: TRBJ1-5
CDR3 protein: CASRGTGGGNQPQHF
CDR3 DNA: TGTGCCAGCAGGGGGACAGGGGGGGGCAATCAGCCCCAGCATTTT

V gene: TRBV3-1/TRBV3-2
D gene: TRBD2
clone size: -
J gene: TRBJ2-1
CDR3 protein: CASSHYRLAQEQFF
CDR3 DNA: TGTGCCAGCAGCCATTACAGACTAGCCCAGGAGCAGTTCTTC

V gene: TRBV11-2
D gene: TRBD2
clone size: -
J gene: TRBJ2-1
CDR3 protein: CASSPTSGIRNEQFF
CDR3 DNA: TGTGCCAGCAGCCCCACTAGCGGGATAAGAAATGAGCAGTTCTTC

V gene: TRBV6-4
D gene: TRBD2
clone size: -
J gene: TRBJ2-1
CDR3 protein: CASPTLAGDNEQFF
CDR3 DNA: TGTGCCAGCCCAACCCTAGCGGGAGACAATGAGCAGTTCTTC

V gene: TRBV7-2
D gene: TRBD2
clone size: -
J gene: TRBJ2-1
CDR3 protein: CASSSRLANNEQFF
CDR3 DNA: TGTGCCAGCAGCTCGCGACTAGCGAACAATGAGCAGTTCTTC

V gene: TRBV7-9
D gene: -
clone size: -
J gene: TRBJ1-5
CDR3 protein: CASSSQGSDSQPQHF
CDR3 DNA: TGTGCCAGCAGCTCTCAGGGGAGCGATAGTCAGCCCCAGCATTTT

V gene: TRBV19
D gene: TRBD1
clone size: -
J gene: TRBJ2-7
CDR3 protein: CASSTTGTGNYEQYF
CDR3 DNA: TGTGCCAGTAGTACAACCGGGACAGGAAACTACGAGCAGTACTTC

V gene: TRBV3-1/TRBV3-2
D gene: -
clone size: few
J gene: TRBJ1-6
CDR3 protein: CASSQSVNNSPLHF
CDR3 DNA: TGTGCCAGCAGCCAGTCAGTCAATAATTCACCCCTCCACTTT

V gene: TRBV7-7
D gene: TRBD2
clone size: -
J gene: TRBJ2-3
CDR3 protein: CASSLPAQRERSTDTQYF
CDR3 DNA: TGTGCCAGCAGCTTACCTGCCCAGCGGGAGAGGAGCACAGATACGCAGTATTTT

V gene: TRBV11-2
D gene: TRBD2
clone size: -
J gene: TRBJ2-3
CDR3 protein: CASSLIGGSTDTQYF
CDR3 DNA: TGTGCCAGCAGCTTAATCGGGGGGAGCACAGATACGCAGTATTTT

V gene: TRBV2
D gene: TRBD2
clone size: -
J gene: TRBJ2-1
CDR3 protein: CASRRGLAGNNEQFF
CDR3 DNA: TGTGCCAGCAGGAGGGGACTAGCGGGAAACAATGAGCAGTTCTTC

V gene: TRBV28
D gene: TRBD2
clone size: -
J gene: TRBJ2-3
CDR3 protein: CASTSPGTTHTDTQYF
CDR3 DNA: TGTGCCAGCACCTCTCCCGGGACTACCCACACAGATACGCAGTATTTT

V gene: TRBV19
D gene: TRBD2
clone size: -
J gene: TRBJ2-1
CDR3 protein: CASSISSGGYNEQFF
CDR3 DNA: TGTGCCAGTAGTATCTCTAGCGGGGGTTACAATGAGCAGTTCTTC

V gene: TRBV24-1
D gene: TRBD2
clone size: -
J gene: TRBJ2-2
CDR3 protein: CATSDSRTSGRGGELFF
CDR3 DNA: TGTGCCACCAGTGATTCCCGGACTAGCGGGAGAGGCGGGGAGCTGTTTTTT

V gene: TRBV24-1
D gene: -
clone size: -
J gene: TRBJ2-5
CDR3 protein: CATSDLSGTQETQYF
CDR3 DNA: TGTGCCACCAGTGATTTGAGCGGCACCCAAGAGACCCAGTACTTC

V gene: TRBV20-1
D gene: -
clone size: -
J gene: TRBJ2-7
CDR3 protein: CSARESYEQYF
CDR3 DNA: TGCAGTGCCCGCGAGTCCTACGAGCAGTACTTC

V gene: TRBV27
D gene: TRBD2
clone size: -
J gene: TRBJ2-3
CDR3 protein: CASRTRSSGRTDTQYF
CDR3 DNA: TGTGCCAGCCGCACCCGATCTAGCGGGAGAACAGATACGCAGTATTTT

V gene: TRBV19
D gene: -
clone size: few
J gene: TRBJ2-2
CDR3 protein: CASSKRGNTGELFF
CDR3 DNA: TGTGCCAGTAGTAAACGGGGGAACACCGGGGAGCTGTTTTTT

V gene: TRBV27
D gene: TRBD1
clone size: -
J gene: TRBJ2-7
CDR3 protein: CASSRDRDYEQYF
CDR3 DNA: TGTGCCAGCAGCCGGGACAGGGACTACGAGCAGTACTTC

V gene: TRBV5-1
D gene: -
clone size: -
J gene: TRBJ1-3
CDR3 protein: CASSLTAGSGNTIYF
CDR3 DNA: TGCGCCAGCAGCTTAACGGCGGGCTCTGGAAACACCATATATTTT

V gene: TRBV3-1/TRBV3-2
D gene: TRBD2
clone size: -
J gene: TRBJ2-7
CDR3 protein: CASSQERLAGAYEQYF
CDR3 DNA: TGTGCCAGCAGCCAAGAAAGACTAGCGGGAGCCTACGAGCAGTACTTC

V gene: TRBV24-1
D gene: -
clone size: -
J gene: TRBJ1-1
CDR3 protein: CATSSQGRTEAFF
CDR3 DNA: TGTGCCACCAGTTCACAGGGTCGGACTGAAGCTTTCTTT

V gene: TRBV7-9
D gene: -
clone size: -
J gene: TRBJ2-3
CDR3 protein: CASSLQEAADTQYF
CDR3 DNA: TGTGCCAGCAGTTTACAGGAAGCAGCAGATACGCAGTATTTT

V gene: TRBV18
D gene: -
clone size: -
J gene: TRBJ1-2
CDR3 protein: CASSPETEPRYTF
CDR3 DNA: TGTGCCAGCTCACCAGAAACGGAGCCAAGATACACCTTC

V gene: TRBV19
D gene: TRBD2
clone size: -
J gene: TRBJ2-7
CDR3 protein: CWAREASYEQYF
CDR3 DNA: TGTTGGGCGCGGGAGGCCTCCTACGAGCAGTACTTC

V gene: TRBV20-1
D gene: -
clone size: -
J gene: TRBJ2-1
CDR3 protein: CSASKRAAYNEQFF
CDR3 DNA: TGCAGTGCTAGTAAGCGGGCCGCCTACAATGAGCAGTTCTTC